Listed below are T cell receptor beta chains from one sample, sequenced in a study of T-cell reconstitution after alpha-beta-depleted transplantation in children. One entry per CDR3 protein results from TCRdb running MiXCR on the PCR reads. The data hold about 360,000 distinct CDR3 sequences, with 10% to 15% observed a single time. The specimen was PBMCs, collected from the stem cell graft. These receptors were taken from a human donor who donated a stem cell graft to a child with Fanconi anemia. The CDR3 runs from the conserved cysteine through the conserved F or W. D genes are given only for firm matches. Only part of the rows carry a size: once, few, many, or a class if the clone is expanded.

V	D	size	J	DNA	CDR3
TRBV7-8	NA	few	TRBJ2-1	TGTGCCAGCAGCTTCCCCGGGACGGACGATGAGCAGTTCTTC	CASSFPGTDDEQFF
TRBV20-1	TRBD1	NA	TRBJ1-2	TGCAGTGCCGGGACAGCCCAGACTAACTATGGCTACACCTTC	CSAGTAQTNYGYTF
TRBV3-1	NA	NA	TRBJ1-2	TGTGCCAGCAGCCAAGCTTCTCCGAGGGACCACGCTGGCTACACCTTC	CASSQASPRDHAGYTF
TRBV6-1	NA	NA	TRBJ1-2	TGTGCCAGCAGCCGCACTGCAGGGGAGGAAGGCTACACCTTC	CASSRTAGEEGYTF
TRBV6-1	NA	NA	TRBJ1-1	TGTGCCAGCAGGAGGGACGGGAACACTGAAGCTTTCTTT	CASRRDGNTEAFF
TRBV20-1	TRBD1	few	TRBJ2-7	TGCAGTGCTTGGACAGGGAGCTCCTACGAGCAGTACTTC	CSAWTGSSYEQYF
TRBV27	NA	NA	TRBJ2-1	TGTGCCAGCAGTTGGGTGGGGAAGCAGTTCTTC	CASSWVGKQFF
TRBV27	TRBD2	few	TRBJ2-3	TGTGCCAGCAGTTTGTACGGGGGGAAAACAGATACGCAGTATTTT	CASSLYGGKTDTQYF
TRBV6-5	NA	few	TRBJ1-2	TGTGCCAGCAGTCCCTGGAATCTCGGCTATGGCTACACCTTC	CASSPWNLGYGYTF
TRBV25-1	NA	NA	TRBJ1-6	TGTGCCAGCAAGGGAAGAGATGGGTACTCACCCCTCCACTTT	CASKGRDGYSPLHF
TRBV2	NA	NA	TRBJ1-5	TGTGCCAGCAGTGAATTTGAGGGGGTTCAGCCCCAGCATTTT	CASSEFEGVQPQHF
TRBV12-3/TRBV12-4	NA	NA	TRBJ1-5	TGTGCCAGCAGTTTATCAGGGGAACAGCCCCAGCATTTT	CASSLSGEQPQHF
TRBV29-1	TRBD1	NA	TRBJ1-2	TGCAGCGCCGGACAGGGCGACTATGGCTACACCTTC	CSAGQGDYGYTF
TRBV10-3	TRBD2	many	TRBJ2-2	TGTGCCGAAACTATCCTGGGACTAGCGGGGGGGCCGGTCGGGGAGCTGTTTTTT	CAETILGLAGGPVGELFF
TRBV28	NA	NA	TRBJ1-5	TGTGCCAGCAGTTTACGGTTAGGGGGCAATCAGCCCCAGCATTTT	CASSLRLGGNQPQHF
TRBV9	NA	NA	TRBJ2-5	TGTGCCAGCAGCGTTGGCGGGGTCTGGAGCGGCCAGTACTTC	CASSVGGVWSGQYF
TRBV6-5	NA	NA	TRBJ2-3	TGTGCCAGCAGTCGGACGAACACAGATACGCAGTATTTT	CASSRTNTDTQYF
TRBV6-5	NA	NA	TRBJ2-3	TGTGCCAGCAGTTATTCCAGCGGTTTGTTGACAGATACGCAGTATTTT	CASSYSSGLLTDTQYF
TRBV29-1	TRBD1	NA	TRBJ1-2	TGCAGCGTGGGAGTACCTACAGGGGAGAGGGGCTACACCTTC	CSVGVPTGERGYTF
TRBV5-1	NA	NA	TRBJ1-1	TGCGCCAGCAGCTTGGGGGGAGCCTTGGACACTGAAGCTTTCTTT	CASSLGGALDTEAFF
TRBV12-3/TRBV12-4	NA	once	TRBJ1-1	TGTGCCAGCAGGAACACAGTGAACACTGAAGCTTTCTTT	CASRNTVNTEAFF
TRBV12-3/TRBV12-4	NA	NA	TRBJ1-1	TGTGCCAGCGGAGGGGGTGACACTGAAGCTTTCTTT	CASGGGDTEAFF
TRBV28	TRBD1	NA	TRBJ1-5	TGTGCCAGCAGTTCCTTACACGACAGGGGAAGGAGCAATCAGCCCCAGCATTTT	CASSSLHDRGRSNQPQHF
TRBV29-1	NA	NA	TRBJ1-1	TGCAGCGTTGAGGAGGGGACGACTGAAGCTTTCTTT	CSVEEGTTEAFF
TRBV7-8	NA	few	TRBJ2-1	TGTGCCAGCACCGTAGGAGGGGGGTTGGGAAATGAGCAGTTCTTC	CASTVGGGLGNEQFF
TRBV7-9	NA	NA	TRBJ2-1	TGTGCCAGCAGCCCGGACCCAGGGGCCAACATGGAACAGTTCTTC	CASSPDPGANMEQFF
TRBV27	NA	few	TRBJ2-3	TGTGCCAGCACCCTACAGGGTTCGGATACGCAGTATTTT	CASTLQGSDTQYF
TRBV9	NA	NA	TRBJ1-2	TGTGCCAGCAGCGTGTCTTTGGGCCCCGGGAACTATGGCTACACCTTC	CASSVSLGPGNYGYTF
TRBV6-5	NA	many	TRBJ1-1	TGTGCCAGCAGTTACGGCGTTGTACAGGATAACACTGAAGCTTTCTTT	CASSYGVVQDNTEAFF
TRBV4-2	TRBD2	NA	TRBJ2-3	TGTGCCAGCAGCCATGATTCCCTTACCGGGACTAGCGCGGGAGATACGCAGTATTTT	CASSHDSLTGTSAGDTQYF
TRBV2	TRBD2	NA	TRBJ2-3	TGTGCCAGCAGTGTACCGACTAGCGGGGGAACAGATACGCAGTATTTT	CASSVPTSGGTDTQYF
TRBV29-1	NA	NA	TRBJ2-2	TGCAGCGCCGGATCGCCGCAGAACACCGGGGAGCTGTTTTTT	CSAGSPQNTGELFF
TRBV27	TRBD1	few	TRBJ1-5	TGTGCCAGCAGTCCGAGACAGGGGCTGAATCAGCCCCAGCATTTT	CASSPRQGLNQPQHF
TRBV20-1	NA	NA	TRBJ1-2	TGCAGTGCGCCCCCGGACAAGAACTATGGCTACACCTTC	CSAPPDKNYGYTF
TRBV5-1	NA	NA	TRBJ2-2	TGCGCCAGCAGCTTGTCAACAGGGACCATGACCGGGGAGCTGTTTTTT	CASSLSTGTMTGELFF
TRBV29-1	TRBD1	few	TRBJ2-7	TGCAGCGTCCGGACAGGGGGCAACGAGCAGTACTTC	CSVRTGGNEQYF
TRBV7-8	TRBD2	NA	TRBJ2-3	TGTGCCAGCAGCCCGCGGGGGGGCAACACAGATACGCAGTATTTT	CASSPRGGNTDTQYF
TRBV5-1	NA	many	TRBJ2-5	TGCGCCAGCAGCCTCCAGGCCTACCAAGAGACCCAGTACTTC	CASSLQAYQETQYF
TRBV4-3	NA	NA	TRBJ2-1	TGCGCCAGCACCCACCGGCCCCCTGCAGGACACTTCTCCTACAATGAGCAGTTCTTC	CASTHRPPAGHFSYNEQFF
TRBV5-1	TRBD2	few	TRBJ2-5	TGCGCCAGCAGGCCTAGCGGGGGGGCGGACGGAGAGACCCAGTACTTC	CASRPSGGADGETQYF
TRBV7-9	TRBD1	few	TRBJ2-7	TGTGCCAGCAGCACACAGACAGGGATCGAGCAGTACTTC	CASSTQTGIEQYF
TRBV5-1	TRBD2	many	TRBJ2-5	TGCGCCAGCAGCTCGGGACTAGCGGGCCAAGAGACCCAGTACTTC	CASSSGLAGQETQYF
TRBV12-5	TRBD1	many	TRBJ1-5	TGTGCTAGTGGGCCAGCGACAGGGTGGTCCCAGCATTTT	CASGPATGWSQHF
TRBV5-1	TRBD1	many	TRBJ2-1	TGCGCCAGCAGCTGGACAGGTCCCTCCTACAATGAGCAGTTCTTC	CASSWTGPSYNEQFF
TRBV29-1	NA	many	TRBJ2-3	TGCAGCGTTGAACTCCAGACCACAGATACGCAGTATTTT	CSVELQTTDTQYF
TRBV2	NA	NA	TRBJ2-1	TGTGCCAGCTTGGGGGGCGGGGAGCAGTTCTTC	CASLGGGEQFF
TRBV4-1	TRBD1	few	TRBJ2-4	TGCGCCAGCAGCCCCGGGACAGGGGGCTTGGCCAAAAACATTCAGTACTTC	CASSPGTGGLAKNIQYF
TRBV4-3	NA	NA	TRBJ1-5	TGCGCCAGCAGCCAAGACAGGGTTGAGAGCAATCAGCCCCAGCATTTT	CASSQDRVESNQPQHF
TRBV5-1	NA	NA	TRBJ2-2	TGCGCCAGTTTTTGGGGGGGCGCTAACACCGGGGAGCTGTTTTTT	CASFWGGANTGELFF